The 11 T cell receptor beta chains reported below all come from one sample, sequenced in a study of T-cell memory formation after mild COVID-19. MiXCR, run by TCRdb on the 5' RACE reads, gives a single entry per CDR3 protein. The sample includes 150,000 or so distinct CDR3 sequences, approximately 15% of them seen just once. Material: PBMCs or a T cell subset sorted from them (not recorded which). These receptors were collected from an adult woman who had mild COVID-19 (a few samples of this study predate the infection). Cell type and time point are not known.

This rearrangement joins TRBV5-1 to TRBJ2-1; 10 nucleotides match TRBD1. V was clipped by 6 bases and J by 1 base; unmatched bases: 4. CDR1 is SGHRS, CDR2 YFSETQ, per germline. The CDR3 is made up of 15 amino acids. The CDR3 reads CASKMGQGSYNEQFF. CDR3 bases: TGCGCCAGCAAGATGGGACAGGGGTCCTACAATGAGCAGTTCTTC.

To note about this clonotype: This may be a read error: a much more frequent sequence differs by one nucleotide. The chain is built from TRBV20-1 and TRBJ1-2, with D unresolved. Trimming stripped 1 base from V and 4 bases from J, with 4 bases between. CDR1 DFQATT and CDR2 SNEGSKA come from the germline V gene (reference sequence). This CDR3 is 11 amino acids long. Written as DNA, the CDR3 is TGCAGTGCTAGAGCTATCTATGGCTACACCTTC. Its protein is CSARAIYGYTF.

The rearrangement uses TRBV9 and TRBJ2-2; D gene unclear. V was shortened by 3 bases and J by 3 bases, with 12 bases between the two germline ends. Germline CDR1 and CDR2: SGDLS and YYNGEE. There are 15 residues in the CDR3. The CDR3: CASSALTGYTGELFF. CDR3 DNA: TGTGCCAGCAGCGCCTTGACGGGTTACACCGGGGAGCTGTTTTTT.

This clonotype has ten or more counts. The rearrangement uses TRBV24-1 and TRBJ2-5, with D possibly matching TRBD2 (5 bases). V was cut by 3 bases and J by 0 bases, with 13 bases left in between. This CDR3 comprises 16 residues. CDR1 KGHDR and CDR2 SFDVKD come from the germline V gene. The CDR3 sequence is CATSDVKRAHQETQYF. CDR3 DNA: TGTGCCACCAGTGATGTCAAGAGGGCGCACCAAGAGACCCAGTACTTC.

This clonotype was counted at least ten times. This chain joins TRBV11-2 and TRBJ1-1; D uncertain. The CDR3 consists of 12 residues. The germline V and J ends were trimmed by 4 bases and 1 base, with 4 bases remaining between them. Germline CDR1 SGHAT, CDR2 FQNNGV. CDR3 coding DNA: TGTGCCAGCAGCTCCCGGAACACTGAAGCTTTCTTT. This gives the protein CASSSRNTEAFF.

This clonotype was found a few times. V gene TRBV4-3 combines with J gene TRBJ2-3; 7 bases align to TRBD2. CDR3 length equals 16 residues. The V segment lost 0 bases and the J segment 3 bases; nucleotides outside the gene matches: 6. The germline gives CDR1 LGHNA, CDR2 YSLEER. CDR3 protein: CASSQDWTGGTDTQYF. CDR3 in DNA: TGCGCCAGCAGCCAAGATTGGACGGGAGGTACAGATACGCAGTATTTT.

The rearrangement links TRBV29-1 to TRBJ2-7; 12 nucleotides line up with TRBD1. CDR1 and CDR2 from the germline V gene are SQVTM and ANQGSEA. The CDR3 contains 14 residues. After removal of 5 bases from V and 1 base from J, the junction contained 3 bases not matched to a gene. CDR3 residues: CSVRDRGHSYEQYF. CDR3 bases: TGCAGCGTTCGGGACAGGGGGCATTCCTACGAGCAGTACTTC.

This clonotype was counted a few times. This chain uses TRBV4-3 with TRBJ2-3; TRBD2 agrees at 9 bases. V lost 0 bases and J lost 4; bases outside the gene matches: 17. This CDR3 has 20 amino acids. Germline CDR1 LGHNA, CDR2 YSLEER. CDR3 protein: CASSQDMMLGGRAVADTQYF. Here the CDR3 DNA reads TGCGCCAGCAGCCAAGATATGATGCTCGGCGGGAGGGCCGTAGCAGATACGCAGTATTTT.

This clonotype showed up just a few times. This chain connects TRBV29-1 to TRBJ1-1, with a tentative D call TRBD1 (5 bases). Germline CDR1 SQVTM, CDR2 ANQGSEA. The V end was cut by 4 bases, the J end by 1 base, with 10 bases between. The CDR3 is made up of 13 amino acids. The CDR3 nucleotides are TGCAGCGTTGGGGACTCAGAGAACACTGAAGCTTTCTTT. Its protein is CSVGDSENTEAFF.

J is TRBJ1-2 and V is TRBV29-1; perhaps TRBD1 as D (5 bases). The V gene's germline CDR1 is SQVTM and CDR2 ANQGSEA. This CDR3 is built from 13 residues. CDR3 bases: TGCAGAACCGGTGGGGGGGACGACTATGGCTACACCTTC. Protein: CRTGGGDDYGYTF.

Only a few counts were recorded for this clonotype. V is TRBV18 and J is TRBJ2-7; the D is unclear. Trimming pared 5 bases from V and 5 bases from J, leaving 13 bases between. Germline V gene data show CDR1 as KGHSH and CDR2 as LQKENI. This CDR3 is built from 13 residues. The CDR3 bases are TGTGCCAGCTCAAGGACGGCGAATAACGAGCAGTACTTC. Residues: CASSRTANNEQYF. The full variable domain, rest sourced from reference TRBV18 and TRBJ2-7, is NAGVMQNPRHLVRRRGQEARLRCSPMKGHSHVYWYRQLPEEGLKFMVYLQKENIIDESGMPKERFSAEFPKEGPSILRIQQVVRGDSAAYFCASSRTANNEQYFGPGTRLTVT.